These 27 T cell receptor beta chains were sequenced from one sample in a study of shared clonotypes between healthy human individuals. The assay was immunoSEQ multiplex PCR, and TCRdb's table has in-frame clones only and misses some. The profile covers 150,000 to 200,000 clones, with over 80% appearing a single time and roughly 0.07% taken by the ten largest. Sequencing used naive CD4+ T cells sorted from blood. The subset was: CD45RA+ positively selected. The source of these receptors is a woman in her thirties in good health.

This rearrangement joins TRBV7-9 to TRBJ1-2; 10 nucleotides agree with TRBD1. Looked up from germline, CDR1 is SEHNR and CDR2 is FQNEAQ (reference sequence). The CDR3 is 17 amino acids. Unmatched junction bases numbered 13, after V lost 5 bases and J lost 4 bases. The CDR3 region is CASSPSYGRDRGYGYTF. CDR3 sequence (DNA): TGTGCCAGCAGCCCATCCTACGGCCGGGACAGGGGCTATGGCTACACCTTC.

In DNA, the CDR3 is TGTGCCAGCAGTTCCGGACTTCCCCTAGATGGGAATGAGCAGTTCTTC. Its protein is CASSSGLPLDGNEQFF. The V call is TRBV27, the J call TRBJ2-1, with a tentative D call TRBD2 (5 bases). The CDR3 extends over 16 amino acids. Germline loops: CDR1 MNHEY, CDR2 SMNVEV (reference sequence). Deletions cut 4 bases from V and 7 bases from J, with 20 bases between.

The J gene is TRBJ2-7, the V gene TRBV27; D may be TRBD1 (6 bases). The CDR3 is made up of 13 amino acids. CDR1 and CDR2 from the germline V gene are MNHEY and SMNVEV (reference sequence). Between the trimmed V and J ends, which lost 2 bases and 3 bases, there was a span of 8 bases. CDR3 nucleotides: TGTGCCAGCAGTTTAGGCAGGGGCTACGAGCAGTACTTC. Translation gives CASSLGRGYEQYF.

This chain uses TRBV2 with TRBJ2-7, with D perhaps TRBD2 (5 bases). The germline CDR1 and CDR2 sequences are SNHLY and FYNNEI. V gave up 5 bases and J gave up 0 bases, with 11 bases separating them. The CDR3 is made up of 14 amino acids. The DNA of the CDR3 is TGTGCCAGCAGTTCCGGACTGCTCTCCTACGAGCAGTACTTC. Amino acid sequence: CASSSGLLSYEQYF.

This chain uses TRBV28 with TRBJ2-2; no reliable D call. CDR1 and CDR2 (germline): MDHEN, SYDVKM. CDR3 length: 14 amino acids. V was shortened by 7 bases and J by 2 bases, with 11 bases between the two germline ends. CDR3 amino acids: CASIRTDNTGELFF. DNA of the CDR3: TGTGCCAGCATCCGGACGGACAACACCGGGGAGCTGTTTTTT.

The chain employs TRBV27 and TRBJ2-5, with D perhaps matching TRBD1 or TRBD2 (5 bases each). From germline, CDR1 is MNHEY and CDR2 SMNVEV (reference sequence). Trimming shortened V by 5 bases and J by 11 bases, and 21 bases separated the two germline ends. This CDR3 region has 14 residues. The CDR3 nucleotides read TGTGCCAGCAGTCTGCCGGGGCCCTACGAGTGGCAGTACTTC. This translates into CASSLPGPYEWQYF.

The chain has TRBV6-6 and TRBJ2-2; possibly TRBD1 or TRBD2 for D (5 bases each). The CDR3 spans 16 residues. V lost 6 bases, J lost 4 bases, and 18 bases lay in between. Germline assignment: CDR1 MNHNY and CDR2 SVGAGI (reference sequence). Here the CDR3 reads CASRKYETEGTGELFF. In nucleotides, the CDR3 is TGTGCCAGCAGAAAATACGAGACAGAGGGCACCGGGGAGCTGTTTTTT.

This chain links TRBV5-1 with TRBJ1-1, with D hard to call. CDR3 length equals 13 residues. V was clipped by 5 bases and J by 1 base, with 9 bases between them. Germline lookup yields CDR1 SGHRS and CDR2 YFSETQ. For the CDR3, the DNA is TGCGCCAGCAGTGTCAGCAAGAACACTGAAGCTTTCTTT. This codes for CASSVSKNTEAFF.

J is TRBJ2-5 and V is TRBV7-8, with TRBD1 matching over 7 bases. The J call could be wrong; TRBJ2-7 is a better fit for the DNA end. Per the germline V gene, CDR1 is SGHVS and CDR2 is FQNEAQ. The CDR3 sequence is 14 residues long. For the CDR3, the DNA is TGTGCCAGCAGCTCGGGACAGCAACCTTACGAGCAGTACTTC. Translation: CASSSGQQPYEQYF.

The chain joins TRBV5-4 to TRBJ2-7; TRBD2 matches at 7 bases. CDR1 is SGHNT, CDR2 YYREEE, per germline (reference sequence). The CDR3 totals 17 residues. V lost 4 bases and J lost 0; bases outside the gene matches: 13. The CDR3 DNA is TGTGCCAGCAGCACCGTTCACCCTAGCGGAAGCTCCTACGAGCAGTACTTC. This gives the protein CASSTVHPSGSSYEQYF.

The chain employs TRBV5-5 and TRBJ1-2, with D maybe TRBD1 (5 bases). With 4 bases removed from V and 9 bases from J, the gap between germline ends came to 13 bases. Germline V gives CDR1 SGHKS, CDR2 YYEKEE (reference sequence). The CDR3 is 12 residues long. This CDR3 reads CASSLLGESYTF. The CDR3 coding sequence is TGTGCCAGCAGCCTGCTGGGGGAAAGCTACACCTTC.

The chain links TRBV11-2 to TRBJ1-2; D gene ambiguous. This CDR3 is 15 amino acids long. CDR1 and CDR2 (germline): SGHAT, FQNNGV. V dropped 3 bases and J dropped 0 bases, with 11 bases sitting between them. The CDR3 coding sequence is TGTGCCAGCAGCTTTCCCGGTCGGACTAACTATGGCTACACCTTC. Translated, it gives CASSFPGRTNYGYTF.

V usage is TRBV4-1 and J usage is TRBJ1-1; D perhaps matches TRBD1 (6 bases). CDR1 MGHRA and CDR2 YSYEKL come from the germline V gene. The CDR3 runs 13 residues. Trimming cost V 6 bases and J 0 bases, with 8 bases left between them. The CDR3 DNA is TGCGCCAGCAGAGGACAGATGAACACTGAAGCTTTCTTT. Its protein is CASRGQMNTEAFF.

This clone appeared once. The rearrangement uses TRBV27 and TRBJ2-7, with D possibly matching TRBD1 (6 bases). Deletions cut 5 bases from V and 0 bases from J, with 11 bases between. The CDR3 is 14 amino acids. From germline, CDR1 is MNHEY and CDR2 SMNVEV (reference sequence). The CDR3 bases are TGTGCCAGCAGTCACAGGGCCATCTCCTACGAGCAGTACTTC. It codes for CASSHRAISYEQYF.

This chain joins TRBV10-3 and TRBJ2-5; 12 bases align to TRBD1. The DNA end favors TRBJ2-7, so the J call may be wrong. This CDR3 spans 14 amino acids. Germline CDR1 ENHRY, CDR2 SYGVKD. The CDR3 is CAISGDRGPHEQYF. The DNA of the CDR3 is TGTGCCATCAGTGGGGACAGGGGGCCCCACGAGCAGTACTTC.

The chain joins TRBV7-8 to TRBJ2-5; 7 nucleotides agree with TRBD1. The J call is doubtful: the DNA matches TRBJ2-7 better. The CDR3 runs to 19 residues. Germline CDR1 is SGHVS and CDR2 is FQNEAQ. The CDR3 DNA reads TGTGCCAGCAGCTCTTGGCGGACAGGCATGAGAGTGTCCTCCTACGAGCAGTACTTC. It codes for CASSSWRTGMRVSSYEQYF.

V is TRBV28 and J is TRBJ1-5, with 9 bases lining up with TRBD1. Germline V gene sequence: CDR1 MDHEN, CDR2 SYDVKM. V trimming: 7 bases; J trimming: 6 bases; junction bases outside the gene matches: 10. CDR3 length: 15 residues. The DNA for the CDR3 is TGTGCCAGCAACTCTGCCGGGACAGGGTTTCAGCCCCAGCATTTT. Translation gives CASNSAGTGFQPQHF.

This chain uses TRBV5-1 with TRBJ2-5, with unresolved D. The J call is doubtful: the DNA matches TRBJ2-7 better. There are 13 residues in the CDR3. Germline loops: CDR1 SGHRS, CDR2 YFSETQ. CDR3 bases: TGCGCCAGCAGCCCAGACATAGCCTACGAGCAGTACTTC. Encoded protein: CASSPDIAYEQYF.

This rearrangement joins TRBV19 to TRBJ2-7, with 8 positions matching TRBD1. Losses at the gene ends were 7 bases for V and 4 bases for J; bases not matched to a gene: 9. CDR3 length: 14 amino acids. Per germline, CDR1 LNHDA and CDR2 SQIVND (reference sequence). The CDR3: CASNNPGGDYEQYF. CDR3 nucleotides: TGTGCCAGTAACAATCCAGGGGGCGATTACGAGCAGTACTTC.

The CDR3 sequence is CASSLTDTQYF. The CDR3 DNA reads TGTGCCAGCTCACTCACAGATACGCAGTATTTT. This chain connects TRBV18 to TRBJ2-3; no clear D gene. The CDR3 extends over 11 amino acids. Germline CDR1 KGHSH, CDR2 LQKENI. Trimming stripped 4 bases from V and 2 bases from J, with 1 base between.

V usage is TRBV6-1 and J usage is TRBJ2-7; 7 positions agree with TRBD1. The CDR3 length is 13 residues. J was trimmed by 5 bases and V by 6 bases; bases with no gene match: 7. Germline CDR1 and CDR2: MNHNS and SASEGT. The CDR3 DNA reads as TGTGCCAGCAGGGCGAAAGACAGGGACGAGCAGTACTTC. It yields the protein CASRAKDRDEQYF.

The V call is TRBV7-9, the J call TRBJ2-1, with unresolved D. Trimming left V 7 bases short and J 3 bases short, with 4 bases between. This CDR3 contains 11 residues. CDR1 is SEHNR and CDR2 is FQNEAQ in the germline V gene (reference sequence). The CDR3 is CASNHYNEQFF. Here the CDR3 DNA reads TGTGCCAGCAACCACTACAATGAGCAGTTCTTC.

V usage is TRBV28 and J usage is TRBJ1-5; 9 bases agree with TRBD1. This CDR3 comprises 19 residues. The J segment lost 1 base and the V segment lost 3 bases, leaving 13 bases of the junction unmatched. The germline CDR1 and CDR2 sequences are MDHEN and SYDVKM. The CDR3 reads CASSFPTGGSGLSNQPQHF. Written as DNA, the CDR3 is TGTGCCAGCAGTTTCCCCACAGGGGGCTCGGGGTTAAGCAATCAGCCCCAGCATTTT.

CDR3 sequence reads: CASSPLAGGDEKLFF. Written as DNA, the CDR3 is TGTGCCAGCTCACCACTCGCAGGGGGCGACGAAAAACTGTTTTTT. The chain couples TRBV18 to TRBJ1-4; 8 bases fit TRBD1. V dropped 1 base and J dropped 8; count of bases not matched to a gene: 6. Germline-derived CDR1 and CDR2 are KGHSH and LQKENI. The CDR3 runs to 15 residues.

The chain uses TRBV18 and TRBJ1-3, with TRBD1 identical over 7 bases. CDR1 is KGHSH and CDR2 is LQKENI in the germline V gene. V gave up 4 bases and J gave up 0 bases; unmatched junction bases: 3. The CDR3 covers 15 residues. In DNA form, the CDR3 reads TGTGCCAGCTCACAGGGACAGAACTCTGGAAACACCATATATTTT. The encoded protein is CASSQGQNSGNTIYF.

The V gene is TRBV7-2, the J gene TRBJ1-1; 7 bases are shared with TRBD1. Germline values: CDR1 SGHTA, CDR2 FQGNSA. This CDR3 is 13 amino acids long. V shed 5 bases, J shed 10 bases, and the junction held 10 bases outside the gene matches. The CDR3 is CASSMGQRGRAFF. CDR3 coding DNA: TGTGCCAGCAGCATGGGACAGCGGGGTCGAGCTTTCTTT.

The genes are TRBV29-1 and TRBJ1-1, with 10 bases that match TRBD1. CDR3 length: 15 residues. Germline V gene sequence: CDR1 SQVTM, CDR2 ANQGSEA. The V and J ends lost 1 base and 1 base, in that order; junction bases with no gene match: 3. The CDR3 is CSVEGTGGANTEAFF. Here the CDR3 DNA reads TGCAGCGTTGAAGGGACAGGGGGTGCGAACACTGAAGCTTTCTTT.